This T cell receptor (beta chain) appears in the sequencing data of a study of blood T cell repertoires in COVID-19. Germline V gives CDR1 SNHLY, CDR2 FYNNEI. The V and J ends lost 4 bases and 0 bases respectively, with 7 bases between them. This CDR3 contains 13 residues. Per the original methods: Reference gene primers were amplified, and this amplification served to estimate nucleated cell counts. Sequencing used immunoSEQ multiplex PCR; TCRdb keeps in-frame clones, though not all of them. V, J and clone size reflect that table, while D and trimming were determined from the DNA. The table lists roughly 150,000 clones, about 74% of them singletons, with roughly 8.3% in the top ten.

This sequence joins TRBV2 and TRBJ2-7, with D possibly TRBD1 on 6 matching bases. Sequences were obtained from peripheral blood. This clonotype was obtained from a man aged 55 to 70 with acute or convalescent COVID-19. DNA of the CDR3: TGTGCCAGCAGTGGGGACACCTCCTACGAGCAGTACTTC. Amino acid sequence: CASSGDTSYEQYF. Variable domain in full (rest from reference TRBV2 and TRBJ2-7): EPEVTQTPSHQVTQMGQEVILRCVPISNHLYFYWYRQILGQKVEFLVSFYNNEISEKSEIFDDQFSVERPDGSNFTLKIRSTKLEDSAMYFCASSGDTSYEQYFGPGTRLTVT.